The 29 T cell receptor beta chains below come from one sample, sequenced in a study of cytomegalovirus exposure and HLA in healthy donors. The PCR made use of 60 Vbeta and 13 Jbeta primers. Repertoires were generated with immunoSEQ multiplex PCR, while TCRdb's copy carries only in-frame clones and drops some. The sample carries 55,000 to 85,000 clones, 86% recorded once. Sample: PBMCs. The receptors here all came from a woman aged 25 to 45 in good health and CMV-seronegative.

This sequence joins TRBV5-1 and TRBJ2-3; 9 bases agree with TRBD2. The length of the CDR3 is 16 residues. V lost 1 base to trimming and J lost 0 bases; unmatched junction nucleotides: 3. Germline-derived CDR1 and CDR2 are SGHRS and YFSETQ. CDR3 nucleotide sequence: TGCGCCAGCAGCTTGACTACTAGCGGGAGCACAGATACGCAGTATTTT. Encoded protein: CASSLTTSGSTDTQYF.

V gene TRBV7-6 combines with J gene TRBJ2-5, with 8 bases aligning to TRBD2. Germline CDR1 reads SGHVS; CDR2 reads FNYEAQ. The CDR3 length is 18 residues. Trimming removed 3 bases from V and 2 bases from J; junction bases left unmatched: 14. CDR3 bases: TGTGCCAGCAGCTTGGGGCCTCCCGGGAGGGGATTGCAAGAGACCCAGTACTTC. Its protein is CASSLGPPGRGLQETQYF.

The V call is TRBV28, the J call TRBJ2-7; 7 nucleotides match TRBD1. The CDR3 runs 13 residues. J was trimmed by 3 bases and V by 6 bases; bases with no gene match: 5. Germline V gives CDR1 MDHEN, CDR2 SYDVKM. The CDR3 nucleotides read TGTGCCAGCAGAGTGGGACAGAGCTACGAGCAGTACTTC. Protein product: CASRVGQSYEQYF.

This chain connects TRBV19 to TRBJ1-5; 11 bases match TRBD1. Germline values: CDR1 LNHDA, CDR2 SQIVND (reference sequence). This CDR3 is built from 14 residues. V dropped 8 bases and J dropped 10; count of bases not matched to a gene: 10. Here the CDR3 reads CASLGTGGHLPQHF. The DNA of the CDR3 is TGTGCCAGTCTGGGGACAGGGGGTCATCTTCCCCAGCATTTT.

The chain couples TRBV5-4 to TRBJ1-1; the D is unclear. This CDR3 spans 14 amino acids. The germline gives CDR1 SGHNT, CDR2 YYREEE (reference sequence). Deletions cut 4 bases from V and 1 base from J, with 11 bases between. CDR3 coding DNA: TGTGCCAGCAGCCTGGATCCCCAGAACACTGAAGCTTTCTTT. This encodes CASSLDPQNTEAFF.

The chain couples TRBV7-9 to TRBJ2-2, with 8 bases lining up with TRBD1. Germline values: CDR1 SEHNR, CDR2 FQNEAQ (reference sequence). The ends lost 5 bases at V and 4 bases at J; junction bases unmatched: 12. CDR3 size: 17 residues. The CDR3 protein is CASSQGQDLGTTGELFF. The CDR3 nucleotides read TGTGCCAGCAGCCAGGGACAGGACCTGGGGACCACCGGGGAGCTGTTTTTT.

V gene TRBV6-1 combines with J gene TRBJ2-1, with unresolved D. Germline CDR1 reads MNHNS; CDR2 reads SASEGT. The CDR3 length is 13 residues. V was pared by 6 bases and J by 1 base, with 7 bases between. The CDR3 loop is CASRAPSYNEQFF. The CDR3 DNA is TGTGCCAGCAGGGCCCCTTCCTACAATGAGCAGTTCTTC.

This chain links TRBV28 with TRBJ2-5; no clear D gene. The germline V and J ends were trimmed by 5 bases and 0 bases, with 10 bases remaining between them. Germline assignment: CDR1 MDHEN and CDR2 SYDVKM. The CDR3 is 14 residues long. CDR3 bases: TGTGCCAGCAGTATGCTGGAGAACCAAGAGACCCAGTACTTC. Protein: CASSMLENQETQYF.

V gene TRBV27 combines with J gene TRBJ1-2; D perhaps matches TRBD1 (5 bases). The CDR3 is made up of 14 amino acids. Germline loops: CDR1 MNHEY, CDR2 SMNVEV (reference sequence). The germline V and J ends were trimmed by 0 bases and 4 bases, with 9 bases remaining between them. CDR3 residues: CASSLSWGGYGYTF. CDR3 coding DNA: TGTGCCAGCAGTTTATCATGGGGGGGCTATGGCTACACCTTC.

J is TRBJ2-4 and V is TRBV11-2; weak D call: TRBD1 (5 bases). The germline V and J ends were trimmed by 2 bases and 8 bases, with 19 bases remaining between them. The CDR3 totals 16 residues. Germline lookup yields CDR1 SGHAT and CDR2 FQNNGV. CDR3 sequence: CASSLIPAGMLDIQYF. The DNA for the CDR3 is TGTGCCAGCAGCTTAATCCCCGCAGGGATGTTGGACATTCAGTACTTC.

The J gene is TRBJ2-1, the V gene TRBV5-5; 7 nucleotides align to TRBD1. J gave up 5 bases and V 4 bases, and 3 bases lay outside the gene matches. Germline V lookup: CDR1 SGHKS, CDR2 YYEKEE (reference sequence). The length of the CDR3 is 13 residues. This CDR3 reads CASSHGTDNEQFF. CDR3 bases: TGTGCCAGCAGCCACGGGACAGACAATGAGCAGTTCTTC.

A single count supports this clone. The chain links TRBV29-1 to TRBJ1-2; D perhaps matches TRBD1 (6 bases). Germline values: CDR1 SQVTM, CDR2 ANQGSEA. The CDR3 length is 12 residues. Trimming shortened V by 6 bases and J by 7 bases, and 15 bases separated the two germline ends. CDR3 amino acids: CSVETGTFGYTF. DNA of the CDR3: TGCAGCGTAGAGACAGGAACCTTTGGCTACACCTTC.

This rearrangement joins TRBV11-3 to TRBJ1-2; D not certain. Trimming stripped 3 bases from V and 8 bases from J, with 13 bases between. Per germline, CDR1 SGHNT and CDR2 YENEEA. The CDR3 has 13 residues. This chain's CDR3 is CASSFGRGLGYTF. CDR3 DNA sequence: TGTGCCAGCAGCTTTGGCCGAGGCTTAGGCTACACCTTC. The full variable domain, completed using reference TRBV11-3 and TRBJ1-2, is EAGVVQSPRYKIIEKKQPVAFWCNPISGHNTLYWYLQNLGQGPELLIRYENEEAVDDSQLPKDRFSAERLKGVDSTLKIQPAELGDSAVYLCASSFGRGLGYTFGSGTRLTVV.

V gene TRBV27 combines with J gene TRBJ2-1; possibly TRBD2 for D (6 bases). Germline V gives CDR1 MNHEY, CDR2 SMNVEV (reference sequence). The germline V and J ends were trimmed by 0 bases and 5 bases, with 11 bases remaining between them. The CDR3 has 15 residues. The CDR3 nucleotides read TGTGCCAGCAGTTTATCCCCGGGAGCGCACAATGAGCAGTTCTTC. It is translated as CASSLSPGAHNEQFF.

This clone was detected once. The rearrangement joins TRBV5-4 to TRBJ2-3; 9 bases align to TRBD2. In germline, CDR1 is SGHNT, CDR2 YYREEE (reference sequence). The length of the CDR3 is 15 residues. V gave up 0 bases and J gave up 3 bases; unmatched junction bases: 2. CDR3 protein: CASSLASGKTDTQYF. The CDR3 bases are TGTGCCAGCAGCTTGGCTAGCGGGAAAACAGATACGCAGTATTTT. The whole variable domain, filled in from reference TRBV5-4 and TRBJ2-3, reads ETGVTQSPTHLIKTRGQQVTLRCSSQSGHNTVSWYQQALGQGPQFIFQYYREEENGRGNFPPRFSGLQFPNYSSELNVNALELDDSALYLCASSLASGKTDTQYFGPGTRLTVL.

The genes are TRBV7-2 and TRBJ2-1, with TRBD2 identical over 13 bases. Germline assignment: CDR1 SGHTA and CDR2 FQGNSA. The V and J ends lost 4 bases and 4 bases, in that order; junction bases with no gene match: 1. CDR3 size: 15 residues. In nucleotides, the CDR3 is TGTGCCAGCAGCTCACTAGCGGGAGGGTACAATGAGCAGTTCTTC. It translates to CASSSLAGGYNEQFF.

The J gene is TRBJ2-5, the V gene TRBV9, with D possibly TRBD1 on 5 matching bases. Germline V gene sequence: CDR1 SGDLS, CDR2 YYNGEE. V was trimmed by 0 bases and J by 5 bases, leaving 14 bases between them. CDR3 length: 15 amino acids. CDR3 loop: CASSVGAGSSETQYF. In nucleotides, the CDR3 is TGTGCCAGCAGCGTAGGGGCAGGGTCAAGCGAGACCCAGTACTTC.

The chain recombines TRBV6-6 with TRBJ1-6; no definite D call. The CDR3 has 11 residues. CDR1 is MNHNY, CDR2 SVGAGI, per germline (reference sequence). The V end lost 6 bases, the J end lost 8 bases, and 5 bases lay between the germline ends. The CDR3 loop reads CASSRDSPLHF. The CDR3 DNA is TGTGCCAGCAGCCGGGATTCACCCCTCCACTTT.

The chain couples TRBV27 to TRBJ1-2; possible D gene TRBD1, 5 bases. Germline CDR1 is MNHEY and CDR2 is SMNVEV (reference sequence). Trimming removed 2 bases from V and 3 bases from J, with 7 bases in between. CDR3 length: 13 residues. The CDR3 region is CASSLQGYYGYTF. DNA of the CDR3: TGTGCCAGCAGTTTACAGGGCTACTATGGCTACACCTTC.

V usage is TRBV25-1 and J usage is TRBJ2-5, with TRBD1 identical over 12 bases. V shed 7 bases and J 4 bases; nucleotides not matched to a gene: 7. The CDR3 contains 15 residues. Germline values: CDR1 MGHDK, CDR2 SYGVNS. The CDR3 sequence: CASTLGQGAGETQYF. In DNA, the CDR3 is TGTGCCAGCACCTTGGGACAGGGGGCAGGAGAGACCCAGTACTTC.

The chain carries TRBV19 and TRBJ1-3; 7 bases are shared with TRBD1. Germline V gene lookup returns CDR1 LNHDA and CDR2 SQIVND (reference sequence). This CDR3 is 14 amino acids long. V lost 3 bases and J lost 4; bases outside the gene matches: 3. DNA for the CDR3: TGTGCCAGTAGTATCGACAGGGTCGGAAACACCATATATTTT. Amino acids: CASSIDRVGNTIYF.

This chain joins TRBV7-9 and TRBJ2-7; 10 positions match TRBD1. Per germline, CDR1 SEHNR and CDR2 FQNEAQ (reference sequence). The V and J ends lost 5 bases and 3 bases, in that order; junction bases with no gene match: 7. CDR3 length: 15 residues. The CDR3 sequence is CASSPRQGAGYEQYF. Written as DNA, the CDR3 is TGTGCCAGCAGCCCAAGACAGGGGGCAGGCTACGAGCAGTACTTC.

The chain combines TRBV2 with TRBJ1-1; weak D call: TRBD1 (5 bases). Trimming cost V 3 bases and J 6 bases, with 8 bases left between them. Germline V gene sequence: CDR1 SNHLY, CDR2 FYNNEI. The CDR3 spans 12 residues. This CDR3 reads CASSEQGAEAFF. The CDR3 DNA reads as TGTGCCAGCAGTGAGCAGGGCGCTGAAGCTTTCTTT.

The V gene is TRBV30, the J gene TRBJ2-3; TRBD2 agrees at 10 bases. The germline gives CDR1 GTSNPN, CDR2 SVGIG (reference sequence). Trimming cost V 5 bases and J 7 bases; bases outside gene matches: 9. There are 14 residues in the CDR3. The CDR3 spells CAWAIAGGGYTQYF. The CDR3 coding sequence is TGTGCCTGGGCAATAGCGGGAGGCGGTTATACGCAGTATTTT.

V and J are TRBV7-3 and TRBJ2-1; TRBD2 matches 12 bases. The trim removed 8 bases at V and 9 bases at J, leaving 2 bases unmatched. This CDR3 comprises 12 residues. Germline values: CDR1 SGHTA, CDR2 FQGTGA. CDR3: CASSGLAGEQFF. As DNA, the CDR3 is TGTGCCAGCTCGGGACTAGCGGGTGAGCAGTTCTTC.

This clone was seen only once. V and J are TRBV6-4 and TRBJ1-6; D unresolved. This CDR3 comprises 13 residues. The V end lost 2 bases, the J end lost 5 bases, and 4 bases lay between the germline ends. Germline-derived CDR1 and CDR2 are MRHNA and SNTAGT. In DNA form, the CDR3 reads TGTGCCAGCAGTGACAGAGATAATTCACCCCTCCACTTT. As protein: CASSDRDNSPLHF.

In this sample, this clone turned up a few times. This chain connects TRBV18 to TRBJ2-7, with TRBD2 matching over 14 bases. CDR3 length equals 17 residues. The V segment lost 3 bases and the J segment 0 bases; nucleotides outside the gene matches: 4. Germline loops: CDR1 KGHSH, CDR2 LQKENI. This CDR3 is CASSPGLAGDFSYEQYF. In DNA, the CDR3 is TGTGCCAGCTCACCGGGACTAGCGGGAGACTTCTCCTACGAGCAGTACTTC.

The V gene is TRBV29-1, the J gene TRBJ1-1; D unclear. The CDR3 is made up of 12 amino acids. CDR1 SQVTM and CDR2 ANQGSEA come from the germline V gene. V shed 0 bases and J shed 10 bases, with 12 bases lying between them. The CDR3 sequence: CSVEDVTRGAFF. CDR3 nucleotides: TGCAGCGTTGAAGATGTGACCCGGGGAGCTTTCTTT.

The rearrangement links TRBV10-3 to TRBJ1-5; D uncertain. The CDR3 has 17 residues. V shed 0 bases and J shed 4 bases, with 16 bases lying between them. The germline CDR1 and CDR2 sequences are ENHRY and SYGVKD. CDR3 region: CAISESFPPGRNQPQHF. DNA for the CDR3: TGTGCCATCAGTGAGTCGTTCCCCCCGGGAAGGAATCAGCCCCAGCATTTT.